Listed below are T cell receptor beta chains from one sample, sequenced in a study of blood T cell repertoires in COVID-19. The data were produced by immunoSEQ multiplex PCR, yet TCRdb's version contains in-frame clones alone and is incomplete. The sample consists of 300,000 to 400,000 clones, 70% to 90% of them appearing once. Input material: PBMCs or T cells enriched from blood (not recorded which). Source of these receptors: a woman aged 40 to 55 with acute COVID-19. CDR3s include the opening cysteine and the closing phenylalanine or tryptophan. The D gene is left open where the match is weak. Clone sizes are given selectively: once, few, many, or a class where the clone is expanded.

v_call	clone_size	d_call	j_call	cdr3_nt	cdr3_aa
TRBV7-3	.	TRBD1	TRBJ2-6	TGTGCCAGCAGCTTCCACAGGGGTACCCTTTCTGGGGCCAACGTCCTGACTTTC	CASSFHRGTLSGANVLTF
TRBV7-8	.	.	TRBJ1-1	TGTGCCAGCAGCAGCCGTCTACAGACGAACACTGAAGCTTTCTTT	CASSSRLQTNTEAFF
TRBV28	.	.	TRBJ1-2	TGTGCCAGCAGCACTCAGGGAGGAGGGTCCTATGGCTACACCTTC	CASSTQGGGSYGYTF
TRBV6-6	few	TRBD2	TRBJ2-3	TGTGCCACCCGTCGACTAGCGGGGCGAAGTAACACAGATACGCAGTATTTT	CATRRLAGRSNTDTQYF
TRBV20-1	.	TRBD1	TRBJ1-1	TGCAGTGCTAGTCTGGTTCGGGACAGGGGGCAGGCTTTCTTT	CSASLVRDRGQAFF
TRBV18	once	.	TRBJ2-5	TGTGCCAGCTCACCACGAGAAGAGACCCAGTACTTC	CASSPREETQYF
TRBV7-2	.	TRBD1	TRBJ2-7	TGTGCCACAACACGGACAGGGGATGGGTACGAGCAGTACTTC	CATTRTGDGYEQYF
TRBV27	.	TRBD1	TRBJ1-5	TGTGCCAGCAGTCCCGGGACAGGGCACAATCAGCCCCAGCATTTT	CASSPGTGHNQPQHF
TRBV12-3/TRBV12-4	.	.	TRBJ2-3	TGTGCCAGCAGCCCGCAGGGTAGGGATACGCAGTATTTT	CASSPQGRDTQYF
TRBV20-1	.	TRBD1	TRBJ1-1	TGCAGTGCTGGCCACAGGGGGCAGGGTTTCTTT	CSAGHRGQGFF
TRBV13	.	.	TRBJ1-5	TGTGCCAGCAGCTTATCCGATCAGGGGATCCGCCAGCCCCAGCATTTT	CASSLSDQGIRQPQHF
TRBV3-1/TRBV3-2	.	TRBD1	TRBJ1-2	TGTGCCAGCAGCCAGGGACAGACTGGTACCTATGGCTACACCTTC	CASSQGQTGTYGYTF
TRBV7-2	.	TRBD1	TRBJ2-2	TGTGCCAGCAGCCCATCCCTAACAGGGGGCCTGAACACCGGGGAGCTGTTTTTT	CASSPSLTGGLNTGELFF
TRBV10-3	once	TRBD1	TRBJ1-4	TGTGCCATCAGTGGAGGGGGACAGGGCCCTGAAAAACTGTTTTTT	CAISGGGQGPEKLFF
TRBV2	.	TRBD2	TRBJ2-5	TGTGCCAGCAGTGTTGGAGCGGGAAGTGGGGAGACCCAGTACTTC	CASSVGAGSGETQYF
TRBV5-8	once	.	TRBJ1-4	TGTGCCAGCAGCTTGCAAGGGGATCCGCGGGAAAAACTGTTTTTT	CASSLQGDPREKLFF
TRBV9	few	.	TRBJ1-2	TGTGCCAGCAGCGTAGTGGCCGAAGCTAACTATGGCTACACCTTC	CASSVVAEANYGYTF
TRBV7-2	.	.	TRBJ2-2	TGTGCCAGCAGCGGAAAGAGGGACACCGGGGAGCTGTTTTTT	CASSGKRDTGELFF
TRBV11-2	.	.	TRBJ1-1	TGTGCCAGCAGCGTCGGACAGTTGAACACTGAAGCTTTCTTT	CASSVGQLNTEAFF
TRBV6-2/TRBV6-3	.	TRBD2	TRBJ2-2	TGTGCCAGCAGCCGACGGGGTAGCGGGAGAAGCACCGGGGAGCTGTTTTTT	CASSRRGSGRSTGELFF
TRBV9	.	.	TRBJ1-1	TGTGCCAGCAGCCACCGAATGGGGACATGGAACATGAACACTGAAGCTTTCTTT	CASSHRMGTWNMNTEAFF
TRBV23-1	.	.	TRBJ2-7	TGCGCCAGCAGTCAACGGGGTCGGATGGACTACGAGCAGTACTTC	CASSQRGRMDYEQYF
TRBV16	.	.	TRBJ1-1	TGTGCCAGCAGCCAATTGGAGGGGACGAACACTGAAGCTTTCTTT	CASSQLEGTNTEAFF
TRBV5-1	.	TRBD1	TRBJ2-7	TGCGCCAGCAGTTCCGGGACAGCGCGTACCTACGAGCAGTACTTC	CASSSGTARTYEQYF
TRBV2	.	TRBD1	TRBJ1-3	TGTGCCAGCAGTGAGAATATCGGGACAGGGGGTATTATACTCTCTGGAAACACCATATATTTT	CASSENIGTGGIILSGNTIYF
TRBV5-1	few	TRBD1	TRBJ2-3	TGCGCCAGCTTTCCCGGGACAGGGGAAATAGATACGCAGTATTTT	CASFPGTGEIDTQYF
TRBV6-2/TRBV6-3	.	TRBD1	TRBJ1-6	TGTGCCAGCAGTTACCCCGGACAGGGGGTCGGATCACCCCTCCACTTT	CASSYPGQGVGSPLHF
TRBV2	.	.	TRBJ1-5	TGTGCCACCCGGGGGGGCAAGGGGCTCCAGCCCCAGCATTTT	CATRGGKGLQPQHF
TRBV19	.	.	TRBJ1-5	TGTGCCAGTAGTATAGGCTGGGGGGATCAGCCCCAGCATTTT	CASSIGWGDQPQHF
TRBV28	.	.	TRBJ2-7	TGTGCCAGCCAGGGTTTCTACGAGCAGTACTTC	CASQGFYEQYF
TRBV9	.	.	TRBJ1-1	TGTGCCAGCAGCGTACGAGGGTTGAACACTGAAGCTTTCTTT	CASSVRGLNTEAFF
TRBV3-1/TRBV3-2	.	.	TRBJ2-1	TGTGCCAGCAGCCGACAACCCGGGACAACTGAGCAGTTCTTC	CASSRQPGTTEQFF
TRBV5-1	.	TRBD1	TRBJ2-7	TGCGCCAGCAGCAAGGACAGGGATGAGCAGTACTTC	CASSKDRDEQYF
TRBV6-5	.	TRBD1	TRBJ1-2	TGTGCCAGCGGTACCCGGGACAGGGAGGGCTACACCTTC	CASGTRDREGYTF
TRBV18	few	.	TRBJ1-2	TGTGCCAGCTCACCATCGGGAAATAACTATGGCTACACCTTC	CASSPSGNNYGYTF
TRBV28	.	.	TRBJ1-5	TGTGCCAGCAGTTCCCCGGTGGGCAGGGCGGGATATAGCAATCAGCCCCAGCATTTT	CASSSPVGRAGYSNQPQHF
TRBV3-1/TRBV3-2	.	.	TRBJ2-7	TGTGCCAGCAGCCAAGGGAGCTCCTACGAGCAGTACTTC	CASSQGSSYEQYF
TRBV9	.	.	TRBJ1-5	TGTGCCAGCAGCGTAAAAGGGGAAGTGTTTCAGCCCCAGCATTTT	CASSVKGEVFQPQHF